Listed here are 3 T cell receptor beta chains from one sample, sequenced in a study of human T cells and chemical hapten exposure. The time point was: pre-sensitization, week 0. This sample's treatment: therapeutic diphenylcyclopropenone sensitization with weekly scalp DPC. Each CDR3 protein gets one entry after TCRdb re-called the RACE reads with MiXCR. The data show a few hundred thousand distinct CDR3 sequences, approximately 8.6% seen once. The source material was whole blood, sampled in connection with sensitization to the hapten diphenylcyclopropenone (DPC). Receptors originate from a middle-aged woman with alopecia areata. Some clones in this sample may be carry-over from other donors' samples.

Here the CDR3 reads CASSPSPERTEAFF. For the CDR3, the DNA is TGTGCCAGCAGTCCTAGTCCCGAGAGGACTGAAGCTTTCTTT. The chain uses TRBV12-3 or TRBV12-4 and TRBJ1-1; D gene ambiguous. V was clipped by 5 bases and J by 5 bases, with 15 bases between them. CDR3 size: 14 residues.

This clonotype has more than one count but fewer than ten. This chain connects TRBV7-2 to TRBJ2-6, with 10 bases matching TRBD1. The ends lost 1 base at V and 0 bases at J; junction bases unmatched: 6. CDR1 is SGHTA and CDR2 is FQGNSA in the germline V gene. This CDR3 region has 19 residues. The CDR3 DNA reads TGTGCCAGCAGCTTAGTCGGGACAGGGGCCATCTCTGGGGCCAACGTCCTGACTTTC. It codes for CASSLVGTGAISGANVLTF.

The V and J genes are TRBV11-2 and TRBJ2-7, with D maybe TRBD1 (7 bases). Trimming shortened V by 4 bases and J by 6 bases, and 19 bases separated the two germline ends. There are 15 residues in the CDR3. Germline V CDR1 and CDR2: SGHAT, FQNNGV. CDR3 nucleotide sequence: TGTGCCAGCAGCTCGGAGCGACAGGGAGGATTCGAGCAGTACTTC. Its translation is CASSSERQGGFEQYF.